Listed below are T cell receptor beta chains from one sample, sequenced in a study of technical replicates of blood from a few donors. TCRdb's table, derived via immunoSEQ multiplex PCR, lists solely in-frame clones and lacks some. The profile covers more than 75,000 clones, with 96% appearing a single time and around 0.35% taken by the ten largest. The sample was T cells isolated from PBMCs. The receptor set was obtained from a human donor in good health. CDR3s include the opening cysteine and the closing phenylalanine or tryptophan. D genes are given only for firm matches. Some rows mark clone size as missing; the rest say once, few, many or name a class of expanded clone.

TRBV29-1	TRBD1	TRBJ2-1	16	-	CSVETGQGNSYNEQFF	TGCAGCGTTGAAACGGGACAGGGAAATTCCTACAATGAGCAGTTCTTC
TRBV29-1	-	TRBJ2-2	11	-	CSGVNTGELFF	TGCAGCGGAGTGAACACCGGGGAGCTGTTTTTT
TRBV6-5	TRBD2	TRBJ2-1	13	-	CASTDGGAGEQFF	TGTGCCAGCACCGACGGGGGGGCTGGAGAGCAGTTCTTC
TRBV28	-	TRBJ2-7	12	-	CASSLIGYEQYF	TGTGCCAGCAGTTTAATCGGGTACGAGCAGTACTTC
TRBV7-2	-	TRBJ1-1	15	few	CASSPSGGGSTEAFF	TGTGCCAGCAGCCCTTCCGGGGGGGGCAGCACTGAAGCTTTCTTT
TRBV2	TRBD1	TRBJ1-2	14	-	CASRGGQGSYGYTF	TGTGCCAGCAGAGGGGGACAGGGCAGCTATGGCTACACCTTC
TRBV29-1	-	TRBJ1-1	10	once	CSVAALEVFF	TGCAGCGTTGCCGCGCTTGAAGTTTTCTTT
TRBV28	TRBD2	TRBJ2-7	14	-	CASRDSGGRNEQYF	TGTGCCAGCAGAGACTCGGGAGGGCGGAACGAGCAGTACTTC
TRBV28	-	TRBJ2-6	15	-	CASSQQGAGANVLTF	TGTGCCAGCAGTCAACAGGGAGCCGGGGCCAACGTCCTGACTTTC
TRBV10-1	TRBD1	TRBJ2-1	16	-	CASRNFRDRPNNEQFF	TGCGCCAGCAGAAACTTCCGGGACAGGCCCAACAATGAGCAGTTCTTC
TRBV15	TRBD2	TRBJ2-1	16	-	CATSRGVGRESNEQFF	TGTGCCACCAGCAGAGGAGTGGGGCGGGAGTCCAATGAGCAGTTCTTC
TRBV5-1	TRBD1	TRBJ1-1	15	-	CASSLDRGMNTEAFF	TGCGCCAGCAGCTTAGACAGGGGAATGAACACTGAAGCTTTCTTT
TRBV25-1	-	TRBJ2-5	12	-	CASSELEKTQYF	TGTGCCAGCAGTGAACTTGAGAAAACCCAGTACTTC
TRBV10-3	-	TRBJ1-5	14	-	CATTTGGNNQPQHF	TGTGCCACTACGACCGGAGGGAATAATCAGCCCCAGCATTTT